Presented here are 14 T cell receptor beta chains from one specimen sequenced in a study of blood T cell repertoires in COVID-19. Profiling relied on immunoSEQ multiplex PCR, and the TCRdb table lists in-frame clones only, not all of them. This sample has over 150,000 clones, with over 80% found just once. Specimen: peripheral blood. The receptors shown here come from a woman in her 70s with COVID-19, enrolled during active disease.

This chain links TRBV5-4 with TRBJ2-1; a weak D match, TRBD1 (6 bases). The ends were cut back, 7 bases at V and 8 bases at J, with 22 bases in the middle. Germline V CDR1 and CDR2: SGHNT, YYREEE (reference sequence). The CDR3 runs to 15 residues. DNA of the CDR3: TGTGCCAGCTTCTCTCCCGGGACAATCTTACATGAGCAGTTCTTC. Protein: CASFSPGTILHEQFF.

The chain couples TRBV19 to TRBJ2-1; 8 bases are shared with TRBD2. Germline trimming cut 5 bases from V and 4 bases from J; bases unmatched to any gene: 4. CDR1 LNHDA and CDR2 SQIVND come from the germline V gene (reference sequence). This CDR3 is built from 14 residues. The DNA of the CDR3 is TGTGCCAGTAGTTCCGGGGGGGGTTACAATGAGCAGTTCTTC. Translated, it gives CASSSGGGYNEQFF.

The rearrangement links TRBV4-2 to TRBJ1-6; 10 bases are a match to TRBD1. V dropped 0 bases and J dropped 11; count of bases not matched to a gene: 7. Germline assignment: CDR1 LGHNA and CDR2 YNFKEQ. CDR3 size: 16 residues. The CDR3 sequence is CASSQDRQGAHPPLHF. The CDR3 coding sequence is TGTGCCAGCAGCCAAGATCGACAGGGGGCTCATCCACCCCTCCACTTT.

This chain connects TRBV6-5 to TRBJ2-1; TRBD2 aligns across 12 bases. This CDR3 comprises 15 residues. From germline, CDR1 is MNHEY and CDR2 SVGAGI. V dropped 6 bases and J dropped 7; count of bases not matched to a gene: 7. The CDR3 coding sequence is TGTGCCAGCAGAAGACTAGCGGGAGAGGGAAATGAGCAGTTCTTC. It codes for CASRRLAGEGNEQFF.

The chain links TRBV19 to TRBJ1-5, with 9 bases that match TRBD1. Trimming at V came to 6 bases and at J to 5 bases, leaving 8 bases not matched to a gene. The germline V gene encodes CDR1 LNHDA and CDR2 SQIVND (reference sequence). The CDR3 spans 15 residues. The chain's CDR3 is CASSMETGGYQPQHF. CDR3 nucleotide sequence: TGTGCCAGTAGCATGGAAACAGGGGGCTATCAGCCCCAGCATTTT.

The genes are TRBV7-2 and TRBJ2-7; D gene unclear. Germline V gene lookup returns CDR1 SGHTA and CDR2 FQGNSA. Trimming removed 5 bases from V and 2 bases from J, with 13 bases in between. The CDR3 consists of 14 residues. CDR3 protein: CASSANWQAYEQYF. CDR3 nucleotides: TGTGCCAGCAGCGCCAACTGGCAGGCCTACGAGCAGTACTTC.

The chain links TRBV30 to TRBJ2-5; maybe TRBD2 (7 bases). The germline gives CDR1 GTSNPN, CDR2 SVGIG (reference sequence). There are 14 residues in the CDR3. V gave up 3 bases and J gave up 4 bases, with 15 bases separating them. CDR3 sequence reads: CAWSLGGGLETQYF. In nucleotides, the CDR3 is TGTGCCTGGAGCCTTGGGGGGGGGCTAGAGACCCAGTACTTC.

The V and J genes are TRBV28 and TRBJ1-1, with D uncertain. CDR1 and CDR2 (germline): MDHEN, SYDVKM. The CDR3 is 13 amino acids. V lost 7 bases, J lost 7 bases, and 16 bases lay in between. The CDR3 DNA sequence: TGTGCCAGCATCCCCCAGGTTGCCCGTGAAGCTTTCTTT. This encodes CASIPQVAREAFF.

The chain combines TRBV19 with TRBJ2-3; D unclear. Germline V gene sequence: CDR1 LNHDA, CDR2 SQIVND (reference sequence). This CDR3 is built from 13 residues. The V and J ends lost 7 bases and 2 bases respectively, with 10 bases between them. The CDR3 protein is CASKETYTDTQYF. The CDR3 DNA follows: TGTGCCAGTAAGGAGACTTACACAGATACGCAGTATTTT.

V gene TRBV3-1 (or the pseudogene TRBV3-2) combines with J gene TRBJ1-2; the D is unclear. This CDR3 is built from 13 residues. CDR1 and CDR2 (germline): LGHDT, YNNKEL (reference sequence). Deletions cut 3 bases from V and 7 bases from J, with 12 bases between. As DNA, the CDR3 is TGTGCCAGCAGCCACGCAATCTCGGGTGGCTACACCTTC. It encodes CASSHAISGGYTF.

V is TRBV27 and J is TRBJ1-2; D is undetermined. V gave up 4 bases and J gave up 6 bases, with 18 bases separating them. This CDR3 has 15 residues. The germline V gene has CDR1 MNHEY and CDR2 SMNVEV (reference sequence). CDR3 loop: CASSSSPAYYNGYTF. The CDR3 DNA reads as TGTGCCAGCAGTTCTTCTCCCGCCTACTATAATGGCTACACCTTC.

The rearrangement links TRBV6-6 to TRBJ1-5; 7 bases line up with TRBD1. Trimming took 5 bases from V and 7 from J; bases not matched to a gene: 17. Germline V gene lookup returns CDR1 MNHNY and CDR2 SVGAGI (reference sequence). CDR3 size: 17 residues. CDR3 protein: CASSPQAPGGSSQPQHF. The CDR3 DNA reads TGTGCCAGCAGTCCGCAGGCCCCAGGGGGTTCATCACAGCCCCAGCATTTT.

A note on this clone: Other DNA sequences in the sample encode the same CDR3. The rearrangement links TRBV5-1 to TRBJ1-5; possible D gene TRBD1, 6 bases. The V end was cut by 0 bases, the J end by 4 bases, with 8 bases between. CDR1 and CDR2 from the germline V gene are SGHRS and YFSETQ. This CDR3 has 14 amino acids. The CDR3 region is CASSLGTENQPQHF. The CDR3 DNA follows: TGCGCCAGCAGCTTGGGGACAGAAAATCAGCCCCAGCATTTT.

In its sample, this clone was seen once. The chain has TRBV10-3 and TRBJ1-6; D unclear. This CDR3 has 14 amino acids. CDR1 ENHRY and CDR2 SYGVKD come from the germline V gene. Trimming cost V 4 bases and J 4 bases, with 8 bases left between them. The CDR3 loop is CAISGAGYNSPLHF. The DNA for the CDR3 is TGTGCCATCAGTGGGGCAGGATATAATTCACCCCTCCACTTT.